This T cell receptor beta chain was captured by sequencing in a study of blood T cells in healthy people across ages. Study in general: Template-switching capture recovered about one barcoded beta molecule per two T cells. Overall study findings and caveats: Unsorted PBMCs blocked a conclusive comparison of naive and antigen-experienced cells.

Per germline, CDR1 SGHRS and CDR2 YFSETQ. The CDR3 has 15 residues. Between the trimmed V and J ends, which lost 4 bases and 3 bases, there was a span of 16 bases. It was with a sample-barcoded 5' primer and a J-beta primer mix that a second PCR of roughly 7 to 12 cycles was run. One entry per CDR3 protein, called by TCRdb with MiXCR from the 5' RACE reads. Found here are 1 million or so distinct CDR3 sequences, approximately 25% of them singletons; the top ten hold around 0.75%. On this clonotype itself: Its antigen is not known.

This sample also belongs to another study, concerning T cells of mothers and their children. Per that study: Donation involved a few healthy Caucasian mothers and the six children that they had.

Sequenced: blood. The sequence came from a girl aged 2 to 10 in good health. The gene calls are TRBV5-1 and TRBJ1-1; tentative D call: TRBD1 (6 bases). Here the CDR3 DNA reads TGCGCCAGCAGCCTACGAGCAGGGGCGGACACTGAAGCTTTCTTT. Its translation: CASSLRAGADTEAFF. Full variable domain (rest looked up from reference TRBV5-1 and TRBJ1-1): KAGVTQTPRYLIKTRGQQVTLSCSPISGHRSVSWYQQTPGQGLQFLFEYFSETQRNKGNFPGRFSGRQFSNSRSEMNVSTLELGDSALYLCASSLRAGADTEAFFGQGTRLTVV.